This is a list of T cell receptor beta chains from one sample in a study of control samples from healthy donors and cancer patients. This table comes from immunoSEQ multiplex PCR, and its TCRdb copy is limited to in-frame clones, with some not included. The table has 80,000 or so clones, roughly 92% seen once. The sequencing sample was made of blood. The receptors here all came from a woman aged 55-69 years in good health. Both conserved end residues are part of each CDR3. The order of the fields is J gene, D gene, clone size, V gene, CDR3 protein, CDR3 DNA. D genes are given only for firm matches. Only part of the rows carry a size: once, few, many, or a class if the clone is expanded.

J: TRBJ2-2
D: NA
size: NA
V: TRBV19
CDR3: CASSIQGEGTGELFF
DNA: TGTGCCAGTAGTATACAGGGGGAGGGCACCGGGGAGCTGTTTTTT

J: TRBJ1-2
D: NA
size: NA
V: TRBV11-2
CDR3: CASSLDQNGYGYTF
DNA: TGTGCCAGCAGCTTAGATCAAAACGGCTATGGCTACACCTTC

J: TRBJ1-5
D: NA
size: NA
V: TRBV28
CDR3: CASMGLTRGNQPQHF
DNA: TGTGCCAGCATGGGCCTAACCAGGGGAAATCAGCCCCAGCATTTT

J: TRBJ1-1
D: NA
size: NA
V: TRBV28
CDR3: CASSLRGGGGQGIF
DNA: TGTGCCAGCAGTTTGAGGGGAGGTGGGGGCCAGGGGATCTTT

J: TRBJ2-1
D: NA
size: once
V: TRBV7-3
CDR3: CASSVTRYNEQFF
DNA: TGTGCCAGCAGCGTAACTAGGTACAATGAGCAGTTCTTC

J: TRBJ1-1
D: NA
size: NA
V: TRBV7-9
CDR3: CASNNWSGLAFF
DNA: TGTGCCAGCAATAATTGGTCTGGGTTGGCTTTCTTT

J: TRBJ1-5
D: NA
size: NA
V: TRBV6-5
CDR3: CASRRQRVGNQPQHF
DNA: TGTGCCAGCAGGAGACAAAGGGTTGGCAATCAGCCCCAGCATTTT

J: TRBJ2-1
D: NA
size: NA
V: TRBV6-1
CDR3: CASSDRPPGSAYNEQFF
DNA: TGTGCCAGCAGTGATAGACCTCCCGGTTCTGCCTACAATGAGCAGTTCTTC

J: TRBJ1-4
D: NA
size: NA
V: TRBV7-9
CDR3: CASSRDGGMEEKLFF
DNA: TGTGCCAGCAGCCGGGACGGGGGCATGGAAGAAAAACTGTTTTTT

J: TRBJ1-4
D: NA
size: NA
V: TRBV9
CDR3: CASSVAQGATNEKLFF
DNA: TGTGCCAGCAGCGTAGCTCAAGGGGCAACTAATGAAAAACTGTTTTTT

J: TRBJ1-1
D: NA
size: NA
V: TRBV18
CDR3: CASSPPAFTDLKEAFF
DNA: TGTGCCAGCTCACCACCCGCTTTCACAGACCTCAAGGAAGCTTTCTTT

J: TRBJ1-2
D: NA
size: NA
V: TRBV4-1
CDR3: CASSQRDTYNYGYTF
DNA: TGCGCCAGCAGCCAGCGGGACACCTATAACTATGGCTACACCTTC

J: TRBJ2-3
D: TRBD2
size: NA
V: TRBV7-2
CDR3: CASSLGASGRSNTQYF
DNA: TGTGCCAGCAGCTTAGGGGCTAGCGGGAGATCGAATACGCAGTATTTT

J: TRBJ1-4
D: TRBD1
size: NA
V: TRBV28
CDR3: CASSERGLGEKLFF
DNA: TGTGCCAGCAGCGAAAGGGGGCTAGGTGAAAAACTGTTTTTT

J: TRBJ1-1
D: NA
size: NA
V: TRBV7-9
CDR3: CASSLSGQNTEAFF
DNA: TGTGCCAGCAGCTTATCAGGGCAAAACACTGAAGCTTTCTTT

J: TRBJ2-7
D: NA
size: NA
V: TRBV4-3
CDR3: CASSPPGMRKQYF
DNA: TGCGCCAGCAGCCCCCCCGGGATGAGGAAGCAGTACTTC

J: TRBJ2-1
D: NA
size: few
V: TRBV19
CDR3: CASSIEKGAYNEQFF
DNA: TGTGCCAGTAGTATAGAGAAGGGGGCCTACAATGAGCAGTTCTTC

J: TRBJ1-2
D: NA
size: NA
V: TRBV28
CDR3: CASSYKDGYTF
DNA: TGTGCCAGCAGTTACAAAGATGGCTACACCTTC